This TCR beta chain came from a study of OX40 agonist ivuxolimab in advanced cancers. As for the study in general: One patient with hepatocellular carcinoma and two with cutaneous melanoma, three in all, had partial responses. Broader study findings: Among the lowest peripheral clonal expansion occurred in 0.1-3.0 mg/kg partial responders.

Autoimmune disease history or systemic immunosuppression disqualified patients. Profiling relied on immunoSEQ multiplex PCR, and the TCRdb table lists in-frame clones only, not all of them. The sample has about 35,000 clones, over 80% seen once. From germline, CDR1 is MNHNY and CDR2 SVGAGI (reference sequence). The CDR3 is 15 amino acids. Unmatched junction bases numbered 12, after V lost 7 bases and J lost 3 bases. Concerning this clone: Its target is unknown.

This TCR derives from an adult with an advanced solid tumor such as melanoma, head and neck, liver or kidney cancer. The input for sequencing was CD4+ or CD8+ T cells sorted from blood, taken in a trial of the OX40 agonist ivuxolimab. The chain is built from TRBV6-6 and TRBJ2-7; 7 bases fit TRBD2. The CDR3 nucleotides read TGTGCCAGCATCCGTCACGAGCGGGGAGTCTACGAGCAGTACTTC. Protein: CASIRHERGVYEQYF.